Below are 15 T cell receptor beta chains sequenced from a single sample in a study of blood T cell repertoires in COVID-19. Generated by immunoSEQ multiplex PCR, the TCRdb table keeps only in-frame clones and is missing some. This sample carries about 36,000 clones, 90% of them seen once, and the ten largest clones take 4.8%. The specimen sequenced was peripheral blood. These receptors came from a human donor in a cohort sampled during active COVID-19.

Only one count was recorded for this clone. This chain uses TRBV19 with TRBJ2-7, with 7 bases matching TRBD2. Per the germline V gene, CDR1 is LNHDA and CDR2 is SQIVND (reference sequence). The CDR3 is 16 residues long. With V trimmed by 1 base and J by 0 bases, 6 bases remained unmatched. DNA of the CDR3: TGTGCCAGTAGTATAGGCTCTAGCGGAGGCTCCTACGAGCAGTACTTC. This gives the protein CASSIGSSGGSYEQYF.

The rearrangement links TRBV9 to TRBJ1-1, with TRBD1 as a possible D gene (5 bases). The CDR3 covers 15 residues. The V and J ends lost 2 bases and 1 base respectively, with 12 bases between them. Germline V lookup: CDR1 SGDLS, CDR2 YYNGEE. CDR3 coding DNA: TGTGCCAGCAGCGTGGGGCTTGGATCGAACACTGAAGCTTTCTTT. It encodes CASSVGLGSNTEAFF.

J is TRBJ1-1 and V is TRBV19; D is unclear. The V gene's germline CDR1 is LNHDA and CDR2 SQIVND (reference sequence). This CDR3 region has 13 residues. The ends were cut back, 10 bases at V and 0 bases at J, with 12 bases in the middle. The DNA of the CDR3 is TGTGCCACCGCACAGAAACTGAACACTGAAGCTTTCTTT. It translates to CATAQKLNTEAFF.

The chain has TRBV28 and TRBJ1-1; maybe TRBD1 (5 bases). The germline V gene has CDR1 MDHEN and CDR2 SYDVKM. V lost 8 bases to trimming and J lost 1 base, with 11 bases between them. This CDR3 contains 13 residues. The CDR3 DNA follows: TGTGCCAGCCGTCGACAGACGAACACTGAAGCTTTCTTT. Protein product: CASRRQTNTEAFF. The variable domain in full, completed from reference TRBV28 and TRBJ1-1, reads DVKVTQSSRYLVKRTGEKVFLECVQDMDHENMFWYRQDPGLGLRLIYFSYDVKMKEKGDIPEGYSVSREKKERFSLILESASTNQTSMYLCASRRQTNTEAFFGQGTRLTVV.

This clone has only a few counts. The CDR3 loop is CASAERGGDNNSPLHF. Written as DNA, the CDR3 is TGCGCCAGCGCCGAAAGGGGAGGAGATAATAATTCACCCCTCCACTTT. The chain uses TRBV5-1 and TRBJ1-6; TRBD1 is a possible D gene (5 bases). CDR1 and CDR2 from the germline V gene are SGHRS and YFSETQ. V shed 7 bases and J shed 5 bases, with 19 bases lying between them. The CDR3 contains 16 residues.

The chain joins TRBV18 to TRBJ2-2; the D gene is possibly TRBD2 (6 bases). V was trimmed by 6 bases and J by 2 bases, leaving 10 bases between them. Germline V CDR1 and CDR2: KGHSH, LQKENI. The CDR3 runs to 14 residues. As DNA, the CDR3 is TGTGCCAGCTCCCCAACTAGCAACACCGGGGAGCTGTTTTTT. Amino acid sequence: CASSPTSNTGELFF.

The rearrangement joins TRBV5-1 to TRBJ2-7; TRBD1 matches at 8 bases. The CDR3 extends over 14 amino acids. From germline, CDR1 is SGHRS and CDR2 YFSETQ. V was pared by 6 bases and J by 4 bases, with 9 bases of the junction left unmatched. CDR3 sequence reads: CASTPGQEGYEQYF. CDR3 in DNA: TGCGCCAGCACCCCGGGACAGGAGGGGTACGAGCAGTACTTC.

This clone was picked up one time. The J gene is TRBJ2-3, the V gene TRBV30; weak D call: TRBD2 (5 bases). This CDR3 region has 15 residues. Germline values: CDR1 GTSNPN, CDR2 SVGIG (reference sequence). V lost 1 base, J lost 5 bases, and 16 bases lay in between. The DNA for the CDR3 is TGTGCCTGGAGTGCCCTTGATTCCCGGGGAGATACGCAGTATTTT. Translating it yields CAWSALDSRGDTQYF.

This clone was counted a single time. CDR3 DNA sequence: TGTGCCAGCAGCCAAGTCACAGGGGGCGAGCAGTACTTC. The encoded protein is CASSQVTGGEQYF. This chain links TRBV14 with TRBJ2-7, with TRBD1 identical over 8 bases. Trimming cost V 1 base and J 6 bases; bases outside gene matches: 2. The germline V gene encodes CDR1 SGHDN and CDR2 FVKESK. The CDR3 sequence is 13 residues long.

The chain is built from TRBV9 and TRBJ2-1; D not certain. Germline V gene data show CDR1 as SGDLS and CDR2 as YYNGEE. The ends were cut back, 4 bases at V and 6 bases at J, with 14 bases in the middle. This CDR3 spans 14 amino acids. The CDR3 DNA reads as TGTGCCAGCAGCCCTCAACCAAGCGCCAATGAGCAGTTCTTC. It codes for CASSPQPSANEQFF. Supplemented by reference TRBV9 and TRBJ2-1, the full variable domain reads DSGVTQTPKHLITATGQRVTLRCSPRSGDLSVYWYQQSLDQGLQFLIQYYNGEERAKGNILERFSAQQFPDLHSELNLSSLELGDSALYFCASSPQPSANEQFFGPGTRLTVL.

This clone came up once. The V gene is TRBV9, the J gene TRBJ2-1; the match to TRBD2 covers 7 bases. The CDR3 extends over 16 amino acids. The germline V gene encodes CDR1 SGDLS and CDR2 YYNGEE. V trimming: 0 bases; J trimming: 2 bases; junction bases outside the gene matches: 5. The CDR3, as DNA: TGTGCCAGCAGCGTAGGGGAGGGAAAGACCTACAATGAGCAGTTCTTC. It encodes CASSVGEGKTYNEQFF.

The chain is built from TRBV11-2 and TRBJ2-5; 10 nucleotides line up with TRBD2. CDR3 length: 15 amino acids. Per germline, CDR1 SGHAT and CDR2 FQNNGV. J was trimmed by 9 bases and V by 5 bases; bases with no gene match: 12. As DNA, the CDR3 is TGTGCCAGCAGCCTAGCGGGAGCGGGCCTTGGAGCCCAGTACTTC. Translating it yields CASSLAGAGLGAQYF. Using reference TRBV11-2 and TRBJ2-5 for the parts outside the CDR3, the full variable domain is EAGVAQSPRYKIIEKRQSVAFWCNPISGHATLYWYQQILGQGPKLLIQFQNNGVVDDSQLPKDRFSAERLKGVDSTLKIQPAKLEDSAVYLCASSLAGAGLGAQYFGPGTRLLVL.

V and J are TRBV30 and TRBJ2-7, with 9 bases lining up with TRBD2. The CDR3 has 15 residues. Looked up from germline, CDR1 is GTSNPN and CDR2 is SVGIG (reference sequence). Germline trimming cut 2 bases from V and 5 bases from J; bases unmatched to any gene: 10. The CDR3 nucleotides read TGTGCCTGGAGTAGTGGGCCTAGCGGGACTAACGAGCAGTACTTC. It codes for CAWSSGPSGTNEQYF.

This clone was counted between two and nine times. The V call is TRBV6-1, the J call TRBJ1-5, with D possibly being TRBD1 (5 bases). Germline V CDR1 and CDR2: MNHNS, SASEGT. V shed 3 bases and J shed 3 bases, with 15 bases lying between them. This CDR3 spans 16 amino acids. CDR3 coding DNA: TGTGCCAGCAGTGAGTGGCCTCTGGACAACAATCAGCCCCAGCATTTT. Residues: CASSEWPLDNNQPQHF.

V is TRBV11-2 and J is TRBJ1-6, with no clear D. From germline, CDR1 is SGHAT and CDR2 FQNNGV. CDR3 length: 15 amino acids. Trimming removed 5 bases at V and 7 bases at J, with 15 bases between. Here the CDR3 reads CASSIAGSGNSPLHF. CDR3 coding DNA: TGTGCCAGCAGCATTGCTGGTTCGGGGAATTCACCCCTCCACTTT.